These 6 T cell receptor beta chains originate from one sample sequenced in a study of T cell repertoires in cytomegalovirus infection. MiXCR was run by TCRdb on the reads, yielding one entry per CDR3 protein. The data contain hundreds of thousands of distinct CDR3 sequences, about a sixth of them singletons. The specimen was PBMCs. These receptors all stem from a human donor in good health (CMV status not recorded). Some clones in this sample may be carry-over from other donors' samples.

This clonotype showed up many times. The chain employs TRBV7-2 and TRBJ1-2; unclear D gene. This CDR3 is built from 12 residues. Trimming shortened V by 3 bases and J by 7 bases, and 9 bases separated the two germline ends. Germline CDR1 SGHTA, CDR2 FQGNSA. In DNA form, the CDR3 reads TGTGCCAGCAGCTTGCGAGCCTCTGGCTACACCTTC. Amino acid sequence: CASSLRASGYTF.

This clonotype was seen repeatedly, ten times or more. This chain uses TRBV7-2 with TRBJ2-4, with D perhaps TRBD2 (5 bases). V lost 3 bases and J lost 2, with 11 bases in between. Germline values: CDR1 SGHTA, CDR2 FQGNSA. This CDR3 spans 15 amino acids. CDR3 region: CASSFDRGPKNIQYF. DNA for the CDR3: TGTGCCAGCAGCTTTGACCGAGGGCCCAAAAACATTCAGTACTTC. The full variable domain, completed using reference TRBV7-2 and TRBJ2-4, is GAGVSQSPSNKVTEKGKDVELRCDPISGHTALYWYRQSLGQGLEFLIYFQGNSAPDKSGLPSDRFSAERTGGSVSTLTIQRTQQEDSAVYLCASSFDRGPKNIQYFGAGTRLSVL.

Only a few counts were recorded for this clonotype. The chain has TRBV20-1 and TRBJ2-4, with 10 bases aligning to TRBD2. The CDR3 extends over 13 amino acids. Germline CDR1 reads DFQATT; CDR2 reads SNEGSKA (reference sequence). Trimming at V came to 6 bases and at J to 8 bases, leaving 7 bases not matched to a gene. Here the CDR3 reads CSAPLAGMDIQYF. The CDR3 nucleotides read TGCAGTGCGCCACTAGCGGGGATGGACATTCAGTACTTC.

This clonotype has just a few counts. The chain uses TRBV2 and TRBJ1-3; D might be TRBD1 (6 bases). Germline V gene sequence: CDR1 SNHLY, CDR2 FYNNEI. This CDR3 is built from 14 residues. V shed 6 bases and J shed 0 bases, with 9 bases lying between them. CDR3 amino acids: CASRLQGSGNTIYF. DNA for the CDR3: TGTGCCAGCAGGCTACAGGGCTCTGGAAACACCATATATTTT.

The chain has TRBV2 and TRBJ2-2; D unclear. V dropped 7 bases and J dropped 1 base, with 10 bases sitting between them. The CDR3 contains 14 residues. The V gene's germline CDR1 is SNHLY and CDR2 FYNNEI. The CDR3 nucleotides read TGTGCCAGCACCTTTGACCAGAACACCGGGGAGCTGTTTTTT. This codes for CASTFDQNTGELFF.

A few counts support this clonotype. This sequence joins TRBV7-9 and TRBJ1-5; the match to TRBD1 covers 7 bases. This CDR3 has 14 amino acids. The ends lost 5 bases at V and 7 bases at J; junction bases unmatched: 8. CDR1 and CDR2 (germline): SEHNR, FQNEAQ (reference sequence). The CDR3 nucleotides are TGTGCCAGCAGCGTTACAGGGGTGGGCCAGCCCCAGCATTTT. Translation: CASSVTGVGQPQHF.